The entry that follows covers one T cell receptor (beta chain) sequence. Its antigen remains undetermined. Nothing much larger sits one base from this clone, and base qualities are not available. This sample stems from a study of cytomegalovirus exposure and HLA in healthy donors listed by TCRdb under 2017. Concerning the study at large: In an earlier analysis of 587 of the donors, 276 Gb of sequence data and just under 120 million unique TCR beta sequences from 150 million to 200 million T cells were reported. An early release covering 550 to 700 HLA-typed donors comprised approximately 300 gigabases of sequencing data and around 86 million unique TCR sequences. Of the roughly 420 genotyped donors, 65% to 90% were placed in the genetic ancestry cluster associated with self-reported Caucasian donors. The study aimed to test whether cataloging public T cell receptors could reveal signatures of past pathogen exposure. The T cell repertoires of under 700 subjects were profiled by immunosequencing and related to cytomegalovirus serostatus. Along with the 666-subject first cohort, a separate validation cohort of over 90 different subjects was used. The study combined high-throughput TCR immunosequencing, statistical association of individual TCRs with disease status, and machine learning to predict cytomegalovirus infection status. A later analysis re-analyzed previously published TCR beta repertoires from several hundred donors and added high-resolution HLA genotyping to study TCR occurrence patterns. Rather than drawing on any new phenotypic data, the later analysis identified candidate immune exposures from TCR beta sequences and the way those sequences occurred across donors. In an earlier analysis of several hundred of the donors, high-throughput TCR beta sequencing was used to judge whether each TCR beta V gene segment behaved as functional or pseudogenic. Donor age, sex, ethnicity and CMV serostatus were compiled alongside the repertoire data. A later genetic analysis took genome-wide SNP genotypes for about three fifths of the roughly 700 donors and used that subset as a discovery cohort. Every discovery cohort repertoire had been produced on one sequencing platform. HLA typing covered class I and class II loci at four-digit resolution. The number of typed donors differed by locus: roughly 629-630 for A, B, C, DRB1 and DQB1; approximately 530 for DQA1; 606 for DPA1; and some 470 for DPB1. About five DR-DQ haplotypes were handled as single units for association and clustering because linkage in the cohort was strong. Across approximately 420 genotyped donors of the cohort, an average of about 240,000 unique TCR beta nucleotide sequences per donor were sequenced, and approximately 19% of those sequences were non-productive. General study outcomes and caveats: Compared with equally common non-associated chains, HLA-associated TCR beta chains in a later analysis were more clonally expanded and had lower generation probabilities. In a later analysis, several top co-occurrence clusters were reported to appear linked to parvovirus B19, influenza, CMV and Epstein-Barr virus. A cluster of highly shared sequence variants was judged likely to be a technical artifact of the sequencing pipeline. The study listed 150 to 200 TCR beta chains as associated with cytomegalovirus. When HLA alleles, especially DR and DQ, strongly co-occurred, TCR associations were difficult to assign to individual alleles. The authors suggested that the approach could potentially be extended to other disease states and immunological phenotypes. Roughly uniform sequencing depth across donors was assumed in presence/absence analyses, although this assumption may not hold. According to a later genetic analysis, donors in an Asian-associated ancestry cluster had fewer N-insertions in productive TCRs than the roughly 700-donor mean. While some public TCRs were present in many individuals, most TCR sequences turned up only very rarely across donors. A later analysis found that TCR association rates varied across HLA loci, with DRB1 alleles showing the most associated TCRs and HLA-C alleles the fewest. According to a later analysis, most CMV-associated TCR beta chains appeared to be HLA-restricted, and the HLA associations seemed to be driven largely by CMV exposure. V-gene and J-gene trimming of TCR beta chains was associated with a missense DCLRE1C variant in a later genetic analysis, and the association was replicated in an independent cohort. Only TCR beta chains were sequenced in this cohort, and the absence of alpha or paired-chain data limited detectable features. The only immune exposure information available for the cohort was CMV serostatus. In an earlier analysis of under 600 of the donors, most TCR beta V segments were observed in productive rearrangements about 87% or about 30% of the time, broadly matching IMGT annotations. Correlated functional status among segregating V segments might reflect linkage disequilibrium, but an unknown experimental factor could not be ruled out. Some IMGT-functional V segments, including TRBV6-2 and TRBV6-3, could not be told apart with the 87-base-pair reads, so those segments were excluded. In both the original and validation cohorts, the classifier was reported to diagnose cytomegalovirus status with high specificity and sensitivity. A few of the identified cytomegalovirus-associated TCR beta chains were confirmed in vitro to be specific for cytomegalovirus antigens. A further reported finding was that TCR beta sequences accurately predicted the HLA-A and HLA-B alleles for most subjects in the first cohort. Some 15 rarely observed V segments, including chromosome 9 orphons, were excluded from the earlier analysis of a few hundred of the donors because counts were too low. Because HLA typing was unavailable for some donors at each locus, only the typed subset was used in association tests. In a later analysis, 16,951 TCR beta sequences were associated with specific HLA alleles at a false discovery rate of 0.05.

Library construction relied on the immunoSEQ multiplex PCR assay. The multiplex PCR relied on a mix of 60 forward primers for TCR Vbeta segments and 13 reverse primers for TCR Jbeta segments. Amplification of the CDR3 region of rearranged TCR beta genes was performed with a multiplex PCR assay on genomic DNA. The Illumina HiSeq System was used to sequence the amplified TCR beta libraries as 87-base-pair reads. As for how the authors treated the data: A later analysis counted about 80 million unique TCR beta chains across the 690 or so repertoires, and about 10 million of these chains were shared by at least two donors. A nearest-neighbor algorithm error-corrected the raw reads and collapsed the reads into unique sequences, merging closely related sequences to remove PCR and sequencing errors. V, D and J gene segments were assigned by aligning CDR3 sequences to IMGT reference sequences. For a sequence to be retained, a match of at least six nucleotides to both a V gene segment and a J gene segment was required. A rearrangement counted as productive if the CDR3 had no stop codons and remained in frame with V and J, and every other rearrangement counted as non-productive. Following IMGT convention, CDR3 was defined as the stretch from the second conserved V-encoded cysteine to the conserved J-encoded phenylalanine. The earlier analysis of a few hundred of the donors excluded any sequence lacking an unambiguous match to a single V gene segment. In an earlier analysis of approximately 610 of the donors, V segments were called functional above 56.7% productive rearrangements and were called segregating when the between-donor standard deviation exceeded 5%. A statistical classification framework was built for diagnosing cytomegalovirus status from the catalog of TCR beta chain sequences. In a later analysis, TCR nucleotide sequences were compared against IMGT/GENE-DB human TR gene sequences so that V and J genes could be assigned. A later analysis assigned CDR3 sequences and most-parsimonious VDJ recombination scenarios with the TCRdist pipeline. A later analysis defined each TCR beta chain by its CDR3 amino acid sequence plus V-gene family, and excluded reads lacking a unique V-gene family. A later analysis removed several hundred highly shared, low-generation-probability nucleotide sequences to deal with suspected cross-contamination and a sequencing artifact. A later analysis calculated a clonal expansion index for each public chain from normalized within-repertoire ranks of inferred template counts. In a later analysis, generation probabilities were computed with a VDJ recombination model fitted to out-of-frame rearrangements, and the resulting probabilities were checked against IGoR. In a later analysis, hypergeometric tests were used to score TCR-TCR, TCR-HLA and TCR-CMV co-occurrence, with a repertoire-size bias correction applied to TCR pairs. A later analysis estimated false discovery rates by permuting HLA or CMV assignments 20 times. In a later analysis, co-occurring TCRs were grouped using DBSCAN, and TCRdist sequence similarity was added for clustering within HLA-allele-positive subsets. Co-occurrence clustering excluded repertoires with fewer than 30,000 or more than 120,000 public chains, plus five with anomalous nucleotide sharing. The table comes from immuneACCESS by way of TCRdb, which keeps in-frame sequences with V and J called. Part of the clones is missing from these tables; in studies checked, under half for an unresolved V gene and the rest for unknown reasons. From that table come the V and J calls and clone size; the DNA was used to work out D and trimming. The sample contains 95,000 to 100,000 clones, more than 60% of them found a single time. Around 17% of the sample is in the top ten clones.

The CDR3 holds 14 amino acids from the cysteine to the phenylalanine. Just the 42-base CDR3 DNA is kept, in frame starting at base 1. The germline V gene (reference sequence) specifies MNHNY as CDR1 and SVGAGI as CDR2. The V end loses 2 bases and the J end loses 0 bases, and a stretch of 8 bases separates them. In total, just over 650 healthy bone marrow donors made up the cohort. At the time of sampling, every cohort member was nominally healthy, though immune exposures that went unrecorded were likely present. The donor tested CMV seropositive, placing the donor among the approximately 290 seropositive members of the cohort. Every donor gave a peripheral blood sample, and the peripheral blood mononuclear cells from that sample were used for TCR beta sequencing. Genomic DNA extraction from the blood cell samples was performed with the Qiagen DNeasy Blood Extraction Kit.

The TCR sequence derives from a man aged 55-75 years in good health and CMV-seropositive. Recombination joined TRBV6-6 with TRBJ2-7, with a tentative D gene TRBD1 over 6 matching bases. Sequencing input: PBMCs. CDR3 protein: CASSYQGSSYEQYF. The DNA is as follows: TGTGCCAGCAGTTACCAGGGGAGCTCCTACGAGCAGTACTTC.